The clone carrying this T cell receptor beta chain was recorded many times. The antigen is unknown. This CDR3 comprises 13 residues. Germline lookup yields CDR1 MGHRA and CDR2 YSYEKL. Trimming took off 0 bases at V and 2 bases at J, with 5 bases between the two ends. A J-beta primer mix and a sample-barcoded 5' primer were used in a second PCR of roughly 7 to 12 cycles. TCRdb reprocessed the 5' RACE reads with MiXCR, giving one entry per CDR3 protein. Of roughly 1.6 million distinct CDR3 sequences detected, approximately 32% appear once; the ten largest clones hold about 11%. This sample was taken from a study of blood T cells in healthy people across ages. Study in general: Per every two T cells, about one barcoded beta molecule was captured by template switching.

General study findings and limits: Estimates drawn from one million T cells were deemed to understate diversity. Unsorted PBMCs blocked a conclusive comparison of naive and antigen-experienced cells. Among T cells, TCR beta diversity per million cells dropped roughly linearly as age rose.

The TCR sequence derives from a woman in her twenties or thirties in good health. The source material was blood. V is TRBV4-1 and J is TRBJ2-7; D remains ambiguous. For the CDR3, the DNA is TGCGCCAGCAGCCAAGATACAACCTACGAGCAGTACTTC. This codes for CASSQDTTYEQYF.